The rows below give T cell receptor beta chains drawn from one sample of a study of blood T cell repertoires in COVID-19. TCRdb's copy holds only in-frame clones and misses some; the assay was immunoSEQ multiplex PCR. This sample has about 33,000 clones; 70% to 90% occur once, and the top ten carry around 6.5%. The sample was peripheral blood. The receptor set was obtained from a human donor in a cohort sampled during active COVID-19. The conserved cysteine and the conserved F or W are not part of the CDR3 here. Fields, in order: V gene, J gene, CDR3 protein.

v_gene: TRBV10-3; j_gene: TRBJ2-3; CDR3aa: AIRTGTSGGAADTQY
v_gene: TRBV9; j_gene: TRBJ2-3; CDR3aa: ASSERGESTDTQY
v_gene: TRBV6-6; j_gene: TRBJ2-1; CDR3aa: ASSPRTSGGWGDNEQF
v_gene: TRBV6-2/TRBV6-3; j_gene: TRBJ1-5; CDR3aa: ASSLDRASNQPQH
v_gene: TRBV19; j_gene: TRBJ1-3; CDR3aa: ASSIGGSGNTIY
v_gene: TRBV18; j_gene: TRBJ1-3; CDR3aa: ASSWADGNTIY
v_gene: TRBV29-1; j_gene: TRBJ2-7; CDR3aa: SVEDRQGRGWEQY
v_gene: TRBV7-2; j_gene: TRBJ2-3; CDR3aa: ASSLQVPPTDTQY
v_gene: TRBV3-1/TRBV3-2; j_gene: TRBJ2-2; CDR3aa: ASSQDIARAGELF
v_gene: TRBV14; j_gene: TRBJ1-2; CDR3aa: ASSPEQGSNYGYT
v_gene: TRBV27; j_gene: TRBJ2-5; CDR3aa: ASSGGAGVQETQY
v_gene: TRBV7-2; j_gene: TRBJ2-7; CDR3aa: ASSFSSGMGEQY
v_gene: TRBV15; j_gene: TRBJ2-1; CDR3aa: ATSLTSGRNEF
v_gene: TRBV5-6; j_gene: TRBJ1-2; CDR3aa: ASSFQGHGYT
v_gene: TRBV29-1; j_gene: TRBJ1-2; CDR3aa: SVEQQRYGYT